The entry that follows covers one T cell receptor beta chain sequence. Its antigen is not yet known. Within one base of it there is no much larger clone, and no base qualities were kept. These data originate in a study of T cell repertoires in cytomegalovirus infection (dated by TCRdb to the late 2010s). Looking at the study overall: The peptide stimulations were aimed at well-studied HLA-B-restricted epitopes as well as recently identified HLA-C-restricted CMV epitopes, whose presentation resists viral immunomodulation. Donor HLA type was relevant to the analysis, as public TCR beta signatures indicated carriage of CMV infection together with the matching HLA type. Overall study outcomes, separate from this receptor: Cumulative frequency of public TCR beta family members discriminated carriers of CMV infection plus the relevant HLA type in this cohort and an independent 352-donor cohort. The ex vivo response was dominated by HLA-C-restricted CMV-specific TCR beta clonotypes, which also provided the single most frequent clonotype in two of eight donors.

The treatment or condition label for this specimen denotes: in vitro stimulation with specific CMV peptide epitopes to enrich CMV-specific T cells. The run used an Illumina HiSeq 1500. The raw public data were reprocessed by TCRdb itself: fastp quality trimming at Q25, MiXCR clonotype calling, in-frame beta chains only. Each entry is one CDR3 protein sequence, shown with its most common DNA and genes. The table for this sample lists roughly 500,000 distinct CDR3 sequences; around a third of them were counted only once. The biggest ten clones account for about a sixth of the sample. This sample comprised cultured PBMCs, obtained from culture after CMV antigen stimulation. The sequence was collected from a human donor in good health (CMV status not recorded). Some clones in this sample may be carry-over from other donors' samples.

The DNA sequence is as follows: TGTGCCAGCAAGGGGGGCGGTATTACTGAAGCTTTCTTT. This gives the protein CASKGGGITEAFF. Rearrangement joined TRBV6-2 or TRBV6-3 to TRBJ1-1; TRBD1 might be the D gene, on 6 matching bases. V sheds 7 bases and J sheds 5 bases, leaving 14 bases between their ends. The germline V gene gives CDR1 as MNHEY and CDR2 as SVGEGT. The CDR3 numbers 13 residues from cysteine through phenylalanine. Solely the CDR3 DNA is kept, with 39 bases framed from the first base.